The 7 T cell receptor beta chains below were found in one sample sequenced in a study of blood T cell repertoires in COVID-19. Measured with immunoSEQ multiplex PCR; TCRdb has only the in-frame clones, and not every one. This sample has approximately 89,000 clones, with roughly 74% found just once. The sequenced material came from peripheral blood. These receptors came from a man in his 70s with COVID-19, enrolled during active disease.

The chain combines TRBV5-1 with TRBJ2-2, with TRBD1 as a possible D gene (5 bases). Germline CDR1 reads SGHRS; CDR2 reads YFSETQ. V lost 1 base, J lost 5 bases, and 6 bases lay in between. There are 13 residues in the CDR3. Here the CDR3 reads CASSLSGTGELFF. The CDR3 nucleotides read TGCGCCAGCAGCTTGTCAGGGACCGGGGAGCTGTTTTTT.

J is TRBJ2-7 and V is TRBV29-1, with TRBD1 as a possible D gene (5 bases). Germline CDR1 and CDR2: SQVTM and ANQGSEA. V lost 7 bases and J lost 5, with 18 bases in between. The CDR3 has 13 residues. For the CDR3, the DNA is TGCAGCGCTGGGGCCGACAACGAACACGAGCAGTACTTC. This encodes CSAGADNEHEQYF.

CDR3 residues: CASSPGTGYDEQYF. In DNA form, the CDR3 reads TGTGCCAGCTCACCCGGGACAGGGTACGACGAGCAGTACTTC. The rearrangement joins TRBV18 to TRBJ2-7, with 9 positions matching TRBD1. Germline CDR1 KGHSH, CDR2 LQKENI. Trimming at V came to 3 bases and at J to 5 bases, leaving 5 bases not matched to a gene. This CDR3 has 14 amino acids.

This rearrangement joins TRBV3-1 (or the pseudogene TRBV3-2) to TRBJ1-2, with a tentative D call TRBD1 (6 bases). The germline CDR1 and CDR2 sequences are LGHDT and YNNKEL (reference sequence). V lost 5 bases to trimming and J lost 13 bases, with 26 bases between them. This CDR3 contains 15 residues. CDR3 DNA sequence: TGTGCCAGCAGCGAGTGGGACAAAACCCCCTCGGCGTGCACCTTC. Protein sequence: CASSEWDKTPSACTF.

A few counts support this clone. The chain uses TRBV7-9 and TRBJ1-2; a weak D match, TRBD1 (5 bases). V lost 2 bases and J lost 3, with 19 bases in between. The CDR3 covers 17 residues. Germline CDR1 is SEHNR and CDR2 is FQNEAQ (reference sequence). The DNA of the CDR3 is TGTGCCAGCAGCTTAAATCCCCCCGGTCAGGGATACTATGGCTACACCTTC. Its translation: CASSLNPPGQGYYGYTF.

This clone was observed a handful of times. The chain carries TRBV3-1 (or the pseudogene TRBV3-2) and TRBJ2-1; 16 bases are a match to TRBD2. The CDR3 contains 15 residues. CDR1 LGHDT and CDR2 YNNKEL come from the germline V gene (reference sequence). Unmatched junction bases numbered 5, after V lost 5 bases and J lost 10 bases. CDR3 in DNA: TGTGCCAGCAGCAAGGGACTAGCGGGGGGGACGGAGCAGTTCTTC. Encoded protein: CASSKGLAGGTEQFF.

This clone has ten or more counts. The chain has TRBV4-1 and TRBJ2-7; TRBD2 might be the D (5 bases). V lost 5 bases to trimming and J lost 3 bases, with 14 bases between them. Germline V lookup: CDR1 MGHRA, CDR2 YSYEKL. This CDR3 spans 14 amino acids. As DNA, the CDR3 is TGCGCCAGCAGCGTAGAGGACGGGATCTACGAGCAGTACTTC. Amino acid sequence: CASSVEDGIYEQYF.